Listed here is a single T cell receptor (beta chain). The antigen is undetermined. Produced via immunoSEQ multiplex PCR; TCRdb's table is partial and in-frame only. The sample holds some 200,000 clones, 72% seen once. This sample was included in a study of cytotoxic CD8 clonotypes in ibrutinib-treated CLL. In the study overall: Recorded responses included approximately 24 partial and 2 complete; following median about 68 months, roughly 15 stayed remitted and roughly twelve progressed. Notes on the study in general: Higher circulating CD8+ T-cell counts strongly accompanied higher baseline clonality, above age-matched healthy donors. An increase in clonality occurred at ibrutinib response, followed by a return toward baseline at progression.

Between the trimmed V and J ends, which lost 0 bases and 5 bases, there was a span of 11 bases. This CDR3 contains 14 residues. Germline CDR1 reads SGHRS; CDR2 reads YFSETQ. The source was PBMCs, collected after 24 months of ibrutinib treatment. This clonotype was obtained from a human donor with chronic lymphocytic leukemia. The chain couples TRBV5-1 to TRBJ2-5; D unclear. The CDR3 spells CASSLGTFTETQYF. DNA for the CDR3: TGCGCCAGCAGCTTGGGCACTTTTACGGAGACCCAGTACTTC.